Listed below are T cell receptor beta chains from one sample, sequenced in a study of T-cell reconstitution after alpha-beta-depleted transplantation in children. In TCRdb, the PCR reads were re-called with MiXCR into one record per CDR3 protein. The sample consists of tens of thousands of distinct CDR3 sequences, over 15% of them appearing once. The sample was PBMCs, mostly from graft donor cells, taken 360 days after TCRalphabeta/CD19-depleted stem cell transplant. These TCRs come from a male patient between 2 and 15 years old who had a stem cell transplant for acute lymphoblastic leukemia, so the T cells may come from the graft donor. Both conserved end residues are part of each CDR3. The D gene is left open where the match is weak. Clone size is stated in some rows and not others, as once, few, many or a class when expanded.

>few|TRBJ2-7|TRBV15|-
CATSRDLRSYEQYF
TGTGCCACCAGCAGAGACCTCAGATCCTACGAGCAGTACTTC
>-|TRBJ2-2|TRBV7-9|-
CASSFLATGELFF
TGTGCCAGCAGCTTTCTAGCCACCGGGGAGCTGTTTTTT
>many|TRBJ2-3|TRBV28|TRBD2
CASSSYSLGLAGSDTQYF
TGTGCCAGCAGTTCATACTCCTTGGGACTAGCGGGATCAGATACGCAGTATTTT
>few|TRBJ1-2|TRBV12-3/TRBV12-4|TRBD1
CASSTDRVGDYGYTF
TGTGCCAGCAGTACAGACAGGGTAGGAGACTATGGCTACACCTTC
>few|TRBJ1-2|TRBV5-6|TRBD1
CASSLGTGGRNYGYTF
TGTGCCAGCAGCTTGGGGACAGGGGGCAGAAACTATGGCTACACCTTC
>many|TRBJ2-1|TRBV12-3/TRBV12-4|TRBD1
CASSPDRGTYNEQFF
TGTGCCAGCAGCCCCGACAGGGGGACCTACAATGAGCAGTTCTTC
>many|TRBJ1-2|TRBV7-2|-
CASSLDFQENGYTF
TGTGCCAGCAGCTTGGACTTCCAGGAGAATGGCTACACCTTC
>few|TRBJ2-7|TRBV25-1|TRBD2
CASSDFPGLEGPREQYF
TGTGCCAGCAGTGACTTTCCGGGACTAGAAGGGCCTAGGGAGCAGTACTTC
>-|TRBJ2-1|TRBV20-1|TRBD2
CSAGVPAGVYNEQFF
TGCAGTGCTGGGGTGCCAGCGGGAGTTTACAATGAGCAGTTCTTC
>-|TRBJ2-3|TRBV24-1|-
CATSDLRGRISPDTQYF
TGTGCCACCAGTGATTTAAGGGGGAGAATTTCTCCAGATACGCAGTATTTT
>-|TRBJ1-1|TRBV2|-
CASRARRGGTEAFF
TGTGCCAGCAGGGCCAGAAGAGGTGGCACTGAAGCTTTCTTT